The clone carrying this T cell receptor beta chain has ten or more counts. This CDR3 region has 11 residues. V was clipped by 6 bases and J by 3 bases, with 9 bases between them. The germline CDR1 and CDR2 sequences are GTSNPN and SVGIG (reference sequence). The data are from a study of Graves' ophthalmopathy and Graves' hyperthyroidism. Donors with ophthalmopathy: moderate-to-severe activity, CAS ≥3, NOSPECS ≥4, duration under 3 months. Other autoimmune diseases, uncontrolled infections, pregnancy or lactation ruled patients out of participation. Beta-chain TCR CDR3 regions were amplified from RNA transcripts. Following a first-round RT-PCR that used HTBI primers, a second-round multiplex PCR was carried out. TCRdb called the multiplex PCR reads again in MiXCR, with one record for every CDR3 protein. The repertoire holds some 520,000 distinct CDR3 sequences, with 13% to 15% as singletons.

The rearrangement joins TRBV30 to TRBJ2-7; D is possibly TRBD1 (6 bases). Sequenced sample: blood. This sequence originates from a woman aged 25 to 39 with Graves' ophthalmopathy. The CDR3 DNA reads TGTGCCTGCGGGACAAACTACGAGCAGTACTTC. Amino acid sequence: CACGTNYEQYF.